This TCR beta chain was found in a study of CD8+ T cells in alopecia areata. Study background: Those patients who were treated received oral tofacitinib, which was given at 5 to 10 mg twice daily for moderate-to-severe alopecia areata.

Sequencing used cDNA as its template, made by extracting RNA and reverse transcribing it. The protocol was immunoSEQ multiplex PCR, while the TCRdb copy is restricted to in-frame clones and leaves out a portion. Of some 180,000 clones listed, around 63% are singletons. Lesional scalp punch biopsies and peripheral blood were collected from alopecia areata patients. Starting from PBMCs, sorting isolated CD4+ and CD8+ T cells. Germline assignment: CDR1 MNHEY and CDR2 SMNVEV (reference sequence). The germline V and J ends were trimmed by 1 base and 7 bases, with 10 bases remaining between them. The CDR3 loop spans 14 amino acids. Study-wide findings and caveats: Clarity of TCR sharing across patients fell short of that in mice, possibly HLA-related.

A word on this clone: The antigen is unknown.

The source material was CD4+ T cells sorted from blood, sampled at week 0. The source of this sequence is a human donor with alopecia areata. The chain has TRBV27 and TRBJ2-2; the D is unclear. CDR3 bases: TGTGCCAGCAGTTTATTCCCCAGAAACGGGGAGCTGTTTTTT. Residues: CASSLFPRNGELFF.